The 10 T cell receptor beta chains presented below share a single source sample, sequenced in a study of neurological immune-mediated disorders. One entry per CDR3 protein results from TCRdb running MiXCR on the 5' RACE reads. The sample has around 79,000 distinct CDR3 sequences, 13% to 15% seen once; the top ten hold approximately 7.5%. The sequencing input was PBMCs. The receptors come from a woman aged 45-65 years in good health.

Many counts were recorded for this clonotype. The rearrangement uses TRBV6-5 and TRBJ2-7, with 10 bases that match TRBD2. The CDR3 spans 15 residues. Germline V gene data show CDR1 as MNHEY and CDR2 as SVGAGI. The junction had 4 bases not matched to a gene; V was cut back by 2 bases and J by 3 bases. The chain's CDR3 is CASSYGLADFYEQYF. CDR3 bases: TGTGCCAGCAGTTACGGACTAGCGGACTTCTACGAGCAGTACTTC.

This clonotype has a count of ten or more. The CDR3 nucleotides are TGCGCCAGCAGCTTGGGGCCGACGGGGACTGAAGCTTTCTTT. It encodes CASSLGPTGTEAFF. The chain has TRBV5-1 and TRBJ1-1; no definite D call. Germline assignment: CDR1 SGHRS and CDR2 YFSETQ. The CDR3 sequence is 14 residues long. V was pared by 0 bases and J by 5 bases, with 11 bases between. The whole variable domain, remainder taken from reference TRBV5-1 and TRBJ1-1, is KAGVTQTPRYLIKTRGQQVTLSCSPISGHRSVSWYQQTPGQGLQFLFEYFSETQRNKGNFPGRFSGRQFSNSRSEMNVSTLELGDSALYLCASSLGPTGTEAFFGQGTRLTVV.

This clonotype was recorded at least ten times. This sequence joins TRBV18 and TRBJ1-1; 7 bases match TRBD1. The CDR3 runs 14 residues. Trimming at V came to 6 bases and at J to 4 bases, leaving 8 bases not matched to a gene. The germline gives CDR1 KGHSH, CDR2 LQKENI. Here the CDR3 reads CASSQQGLGTEAFF. CDR3 bases: TGTGCCAGCTCTCAACAGGGGTTAGGCACTGAAGCTTTCTTT. The full variable domain, in which reference TRBV18 and TRBJ1-1 provide the parts outside the CDR3, is NAGVMQNPRHLVRRRGQEARLRCSPMKGHSHVYWYRQLPEEGLKFMVYLQKENIIDESGMPKERFSAEFPKEGPSILRIQQVVRGDSAAYFCASSQQGLGTEAFFGQGTRLTVV.

The rearrangement joins TRBV5-1 to TRBJ2-3, with 13 bases matching TRBD2. CDR1 SGHRS and CDR2 YFSETQ come from the germline V gene. With 3 bases clipped from V and 5 bases from J, the junction kept 6 bases outside the gene matches. The CDR3 extends over 16 amino acids. The CDR3: CASSSGLAGAGDTQYF. DNA for the CDR3: TGCGCCAGCAGCTCTGGACTAGCGGGAGCGGGAGATACGCAGTATTTT. The whole variable domain, filled in from reference TRBV5-1 and TRBJ2-3, reads KAGVTQTPRYLIKTRGQQVTLSCSPISGHRSVSWYQQTPGQGLQFLFEYFSETQRNKGNFPGRFSGRQFSNSRSEMNVSTLELGDSALYLCASSSGLAGAGDTQYFGPGTRLTVL.

This clonotype was counted at least ten times. The chain uses TRBV20-1 and TRBJ2-5, with D uncertain. The CDR3 spans 14 residues. Trimming left V 1 base short and J 3 bases short, with 12 bases between. Germline-derived CDR1 and CDR2 are DFQATT and SNEGSKA (reference sequence). DNA of the CDR3: TGCAGTGCTAGAGTGCCCCTCGCGGAAGAGACCCAGTACTTC. This encodes CSARVPLAEETQYF.

There are many counts of this clonotype. The J gene is TRBJ2-7, the V gene TRBV12-3 or TRBV12-4, with 9 positions matching TRBD1. The CDR3 covers 15 residues. With V trimmed by 6 bases and J by 2 bases, 8 bases remained unmatched. CDR3 loop: CASRYRDRATYEQYF. For the CDR3, the DNA is TGTGCCAGCAGGTACCGGGACAGGGCCACCTACGAGCAGTACTTC.

This clonotype showed up just a few times. The V and J genes are TRBV6-1 and TRBJ1-3; D remains unclear. CDR1 and CDR2 (germline): MNHNS, SASEGT. Trimming cost V 4 bases and J 0 bases, with 4 bases left between them. The CDR3 covers 13 residues. The CDR3, as DNA: TGTGCCAGCAGTGTTAGCTCTGGAAACACCATATATTTT. Amino acids: CASSVSSGNTIYF.

The table lists this clonotype with many counts. The chain links TRBV5-1 to TRBJ2-3; D is possibly TRBD2 (6 bases). Trimming stripped 4 bases from V and 2 bases from J, with 14 bases between. The germline gives CDR1 SGHRS, CDR2 YFSETQ. The CDR3 contains 15 residues. This CDR3 reads CASSPAGSHTDTQYF. Here the CDR3 DNA reads TGCGCCAGCAGCCCGGCGGGGTCTCACACAGATACGCAGTATTTT.

The chain combines TRBV7-2 with TRBJ1-4; the D gene is possibly TRBD1 (5 bases). This CDR3 contains 16 residues. Germline loops: CDR1 SGHTA, CDR2 FQGNSA. Between the trimmed V and J ends, which lost 1 base and 2 bases, there was a span of 11 bases. CDR3 sequence reads: CASSLVAGLTNEKLFF. In DNA form, the CDR3 reads TGTGCCAGCAGCTTAGTGGCAGGGTTGACTAATGAAAAACTGTTTTTT. Drawing the rest from reference TRBV7-2 and TRBJ1-4, the complete variable domain is GAGVSQSPSNKVTEKGKDVELRCDPISGHTALYWYRQSLGQGLEFLIYFQGNSAPDKSGLPSDRFSAERTGGSVSTLTIQRTQQEDSAVYLCASSLVAGLTNEKLFFGSGTQLSVL.

This clonotype has ten or more counts. Here the CDR3 reads CASSAAYEQYF. The CDR3 region has the DNA TGCGCCAGCAGCGCAGCCTACGAGCAGTACTTC. This sequence joins TRBV5-1 and TRBJ2-7, with no clear D. V shed 4 bases and J shed 2 bases, with 4 bases lying between them. The CDR3 has 11 amino acids. Germline values: CDR1 SGHRS, CDR2 YFSETQ.